Each of the 20 T cell receptor beta chains below was sequenced from the same sample in a study of cytotoxic CD8 clonotypes in ibrutinib-treated CLL. Data came from immunoSEQ multiplex PCR; TCRdb stores just in-frame clones and leaves some out. Among fewer than 100,000 clones, around 83% were seen once, and the ten largest hold under 6.5%. The source material was PBMCs, sampled before ibrutinib treatment. The receptor source for this set is a human donor with chronic lymphocytic leukemia.

The chain recombines TRBV6-1 with TRBJ1-5; D ambiguous. V lost 0 bases, J lost 6 bases, and 12 bases lay in between. The CDR3 runs to 15 residues. Germline CDR1 and CDR2: MNHNS and SASEGT. Here the CDR3 DNA reads TGTGCCAGCAGTGAAGCCGGAGGTATCGGTCAGCCCCAGCATTTT. It specifies CASSEAGGIGQPQHF.

The V gene is TRBV19, the J gene TRBJ2-7; D may correspond to TRBD1 or TRBD2 (6 bases each). Trimming removed 4 bases at V and 4 bases at J, with 20 bases between. Germline V gene sequence: CDR1 LNHDA, CDR2 SQIVND (reference sequence). The CDR3 is 16 residues long. CDR3: CASSTPRGRANYEQYF. Here the CDR3 DNA reads TGTGCCAGTAGTACCCCACGGGGGCGGGCGAATTACGAGCAGTACTTC.

This chain connects TRBV5-4 to TRBJ2-3; D possibly corresponds to TRBD2 (6 bases). Germline CDR1 SGHNT, CDR2 YYREEE (reference sequence). The V end was cut by 6 bases, the J end by 5 bases, with 16 bases between. The CDR3 has 14 residues. The CDR3 here is CASKGGMIRDTQYF. CDR3 DNA: TGTGCCAGCAAGGGCGGGATGATTCGAGATACGCAGTATTTT.

The chain uses TRBV5-1 and TRBJ2-1, with TRBD2 matching over 9 bases. J was trimmed by 7 bases and V by 8 bases; bases with no gene match: 13. Germline loops: CDR1 SGHRS, CDR2 YFSETQ. The CDR3 contains 15 residues. The DNA of the CDR3 is TGCGCCAGTAGTGTAGCGGGAGAGGGTACTAATGAGCAGTTCTTC. Protein product: CASSVAGEGTNEQFF.

This clone was seen more than once but under ten times. V usage is TRBV10-3 and J usage is TRBJ1-3; D gene unclear. Trimming stripped 2 bases from V and 8 bases from J, with 4 bases between. CDR3 length: 11 residues. Germline V lookup: CDR1 ENHRY, CDR2 SYGVKD. For the CDR3, the DNA is TGTGCCATCAGTGAGGGGGACACCATATATTTT. It translates to CAISEGDTIYF.

The chain uses TRBV9 and TRBJ2-5; perhaps TRBD1 as D (5 bases). Germline CDR1 SGDLS, CDR2 YYNGEE. V lost 0 bases and J 11 bases, leaving 11 bases between the germline ends. The CDR3 runs to 12 residues. The CDR3 reads CASSVVTGPQYF. The CDR3 DNA sequence: TGTGCCAGCAGCGTAGTAACAGGCCCGCAGTACTTC.

This clone showed up just a few times. V is TRBV10-1 and J is TRBJ2-7; no clear D gene. CDR1 and CDR2 from the germline V gene are WNHNN and SYGVQD (reference sequence). The CDR3 is 13 residues long. With 8 bases removed from V and 5 bases from J, the gap between germline ends came to 16 bases. This chain's CDR3 is CASPEYLLHEQYF. The CDR3 nucleotides are TGCGCCAGCCCCGAGTACCTCCTTCACGAGCAGTACTTC.

The V gene is TRBV9, the J gene TRBJ2-2; 7 bases agree with TRBD1. The CDR3 loop spans 15 amino acids. V lost 0 bases to trimming and J lost 4 bases; unmatched junction nucleotides: 3. Germline lookup yields CDR1 SGDLS and CDR2 YYNGEE. The CDR3 here is CASSVVRGPTGELFF. The CDR3, as DNA: TGTGCCAGCAGCGTAGTTAGGGGGCCCACCGGGGAGCTGTTTTTT.

By proportion, this clone is large. V gene TRBV7-3 combines with J gene TRBJ1-5; D is undetermined. The CDR3 contains 15 residues. V was shortened by 5 bases and J by 0 bases, with 11 bases between the two germline ends. Germline loops: CDR1 SGHTA, CDR2 FQGTGA. The CDR3 nucleotides read TGTGCCAGCAGCCCGGACGTTTATAGCAATCAGCCCCAGCATTTT. Protein: CASSPDVYSNQPQHF.

The chain joins TRBV4-2 to TRBJ2-1, with 12 nucleotides matching TRBD2. CDR1 is LGHNA, CDR2 YNFKEQ, per germline. The V gene end was trimmed by 2 bases and the J gene end by 6 bases; junction bases not matched to a gene: 8. CDR3 length equals 17 residues. For the CDR3, the DNA is TGTGCCAGCAGCCAACTAGCGGGAGGGTCGTTGGGCAATGAGCAGTTCTTC. Protein sequence: CASSQLAGGSLGNEQFF.

V gene TRBV29-1 combines with J gene TRBJ2-1; 7 bases map to TRBD1. Germline CDR1 is SQVTM and CDR2 is ANQGSEA. The CDR3 length is 12 residues. CDR3 region: CSPLDRYNEQFF. The CDR3 bases are TGCAGTCCCCTGGACAGGTACAATGAGCAGTTCTTC.

The chain carries TRBV5-1 and TRBJ1-5, with D possibly being TRBD1 (5 bases). This CDR3 contains 15 residues. V gave up 6 bases and J gave up 0 bases, with 13 bases separating them. Germline loops: CDR1 SGHRS, CDR2 YFSETQ. The CDR3 region is CASKETEISNQPQHF. The CDR3 DNA follows: TGCGCCAGCAAGGAGACAGAAATTAGCAATCAGCCCCAGCATTTT. Full variable domain (outside the CDR3, taken from reference TRBV5-1 and TRBJ1-5): KAGVTQTPRYLIKTRGQQVTLSCSPISGHRSVSWYQQTPGQGLQFLFEYFSETQRNKGNFPGRFSGRQFSNSRSEMNVSTLELGDSALYLCASKETEISNQPQHFGDGTRLSIL.

The chain employs TRBV4-1 and TRBJ2-4, with a possible D match to TRBD2 (5 bases). V lost 5 bases to trimming and J lost 0 bases, with 14 bases between them. Germline CDR1 MGHRA, CDR2 YSYEKL. The CDR3 is 16 residues long. As DNA, the CDR3 is TGCGCCAGCAGCTCTTTAGCGAGACTAGCCAAAAACATTCAGTACTTC. Protein: CASSSLARLAKNIQYF.

The rearrangement links TRBV19 to TRBJ2-1; tentatively, D is TRBD1 (5 bases). Germline loops: CDR1 LNHDA, CDR2 SQIVND (reference sequence). The CDR3 consists of 15 residues. V lost 3 bases to trimming and J lost 0 bases, with 9 bases between them. DNA of the CDR3: TGTGCCAGTAGTATTAACAGGAACTCCTACAATGAGCAGTTCTTC. Translation: CASSINRNSYNEQFF.

This clone came up a few times. The chain links TRBV28 to TRBJ1-1; maybe TRBD1 (6 bases). The V gene lost 3 bases and the J gene lost 0 bases, with 8 bases spanning the gap. Germline V gene data show CDR1 as MDHEN and CDR2 as SYDVKM. There are 14 residues in the CDR3. Written as DNA, the CDR3 is TGTGCCAGCAGTTTCTCAGGGGTGAACACTGAAGCTTTCTTT. Its protein product is CASSFSGVNTEAFF.

This clone was observed a single time. This chain links TRBV7-3 with TRBJ1-1; D gene ambiguous. CDR3 length equals 13 residues. The V end was cut by 4 bases, the J end by 4 bases, with 10 bases between. Germline V gene sequence: CDR1 SGHTA, CDR2 FQGTGA. The CDR3 is CASSYGGSTEAFF. Here the CDR3 DNA reads TGTGCCAGCAGCTACGGTGGAAGCACTGAAGCTTTCTTT. Drawing the rest from reference TRBV7-3 and TRBJ1-1, the complete variable domain is GAGVSQTPSNKVTEKGKYVELRCDPISGHTALYWYRQSLGQGPEFLIYFQGTGAADDSGLPNDRFFAVRPEGSVSTLKIQRTERGDSAVYLCASSYGGSTEAFFGQGTRLTVV.

The rearrangement links TRBV7-8 to TRBJ2-1; TRBD1 might be the D (5 bases). CDR3 size: 13 residues. Germline V gene data show CDR1 as SGHVS and CDR2 as FQNEAQ. Trimming removed 5 bases from V and 14 bases from J, with 19 bases in between. The DNA of the CDR3 is TGTGCCAGCAGCATAAACCCCGGGTCAGGGAAGTTCTTC. Protein: CASSINPGSGKFF.

The V call is TRBV10-3, the J call TRBJ2-1; tentatively, D is TRBD1 (6 bases). Trimming removed 0 bases at V and 4 bases at J, with 16 bases between. The germline gives CDR1 ENHRY, CDR2 SYGVKD. CDR3 length: 17 amino acids. The CDR3 DNA reads as TGTGCCATCAGTGAGTCGAATGGGCAGGGGACATACAATGAGCAGTTCTTC. This gives the protein CAISESNGQGTYNEQFF.

The chain combines TRBV30 with TRBJ2-1; no clear D gene. The CDR3 sequence is 18 residues long. Germline lookup yields CDR1 GTSNPN and CDR2 SVGIG (reference sequence). V lost 0 bases to trimming and J lost 1 base, with 19 bases between them. DNA for the CDR3: TGTGCCTGGAGTGTAAGACCGGAACAGCGTTTTTCCTACAATGAGCAGTTCTTC. Translating gives CAWSVRPEQRFSYNEQFF.

This clone has a handful of counts. This chain links TRBV19 with TRBJ2-5; D is uncertain. The length of the CDR3 is 10 residues. V was clipped by 8 bases and J by 3 bases, with 4 bases between them. Germline loops: CDR1 LNHDA, CDR2 SQIVND (reference sequence). The CDR3 DNA reads TGTGCCAGTGGTGAAGAGACCCAGTACTTC. Amino acids: CASGEETQYF.